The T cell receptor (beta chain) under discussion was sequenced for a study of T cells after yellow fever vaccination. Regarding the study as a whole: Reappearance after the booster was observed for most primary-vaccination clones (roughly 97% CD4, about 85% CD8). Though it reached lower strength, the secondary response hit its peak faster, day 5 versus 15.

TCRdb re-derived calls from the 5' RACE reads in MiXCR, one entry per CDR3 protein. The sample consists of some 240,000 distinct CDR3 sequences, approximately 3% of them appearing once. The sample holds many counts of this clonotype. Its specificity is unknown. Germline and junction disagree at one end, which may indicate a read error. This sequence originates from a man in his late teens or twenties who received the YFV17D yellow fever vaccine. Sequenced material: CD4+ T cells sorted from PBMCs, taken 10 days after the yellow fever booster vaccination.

CDR3 sequence (DNA): TGCGCCAGCAGCTTACAAGAGTCCCAGTACTTC. Translation gives CASSLQESQYF. V usage is TRBV5-1 and J usage is TRBJ2-5; D gene unclear. The CDR3 extends over 11 amino acids. Germline CDR1 and CDR2: SGHRS and YFSETQ. The whole variable domain, remainder taken from reference TRBV5-1 and TRBJ2-5, is KAGVTQTPRYLIKTRGQQVTLSCSPISGHRSVSWYQQTPGQGLQFLFEYFSETQRNKGNFPGRFSGRQFSNSRSEMNVSTLELGDSALYLCASSLQESQYFGPGTRLLVL.